This TCR beta chain was recorded in a study of T cells in Graves' hyperthyroidism and ophthalmopathy. Turning to the study itself: Peripheral blood was drawn at first diagnosis, prior to all treatment.

This clonotype has ten or more counts. Authors of the study amplified TCR beta CDR3 regions from RNA transcripts. When the TCR CDR3 underwent first-round RT-PCR, the HTBI primer set was used. TCRdb analysed the multiplex PCR reads with MiXCR anew, one entry per CDR3 protein. The sample yields about 400,000 distinct CDR3 sequences, about a sixth seen once. The TCR was taken from a young woman with Graves' hyperthyroidism. The sequenced sample consisted of blood.

The CDR3 bases are TGTGCCAGCAGTTCCGGTTGGGGGGGGGCGATCGAGCAGTACTTC. This sequence encodes CASSSGWGGAIEQYF. This chain uses TRBV27 with TRBJ2-7; the D gene is possibly TRBD2 (7 bases). This CDR3 is built from 15 residues. V lost 4 bases, J lost 6 bases, and 19 bases lay in between. Germline V gene data show CDR1 as MNHEY and CDR2 as SMNVEV (reference sequence).